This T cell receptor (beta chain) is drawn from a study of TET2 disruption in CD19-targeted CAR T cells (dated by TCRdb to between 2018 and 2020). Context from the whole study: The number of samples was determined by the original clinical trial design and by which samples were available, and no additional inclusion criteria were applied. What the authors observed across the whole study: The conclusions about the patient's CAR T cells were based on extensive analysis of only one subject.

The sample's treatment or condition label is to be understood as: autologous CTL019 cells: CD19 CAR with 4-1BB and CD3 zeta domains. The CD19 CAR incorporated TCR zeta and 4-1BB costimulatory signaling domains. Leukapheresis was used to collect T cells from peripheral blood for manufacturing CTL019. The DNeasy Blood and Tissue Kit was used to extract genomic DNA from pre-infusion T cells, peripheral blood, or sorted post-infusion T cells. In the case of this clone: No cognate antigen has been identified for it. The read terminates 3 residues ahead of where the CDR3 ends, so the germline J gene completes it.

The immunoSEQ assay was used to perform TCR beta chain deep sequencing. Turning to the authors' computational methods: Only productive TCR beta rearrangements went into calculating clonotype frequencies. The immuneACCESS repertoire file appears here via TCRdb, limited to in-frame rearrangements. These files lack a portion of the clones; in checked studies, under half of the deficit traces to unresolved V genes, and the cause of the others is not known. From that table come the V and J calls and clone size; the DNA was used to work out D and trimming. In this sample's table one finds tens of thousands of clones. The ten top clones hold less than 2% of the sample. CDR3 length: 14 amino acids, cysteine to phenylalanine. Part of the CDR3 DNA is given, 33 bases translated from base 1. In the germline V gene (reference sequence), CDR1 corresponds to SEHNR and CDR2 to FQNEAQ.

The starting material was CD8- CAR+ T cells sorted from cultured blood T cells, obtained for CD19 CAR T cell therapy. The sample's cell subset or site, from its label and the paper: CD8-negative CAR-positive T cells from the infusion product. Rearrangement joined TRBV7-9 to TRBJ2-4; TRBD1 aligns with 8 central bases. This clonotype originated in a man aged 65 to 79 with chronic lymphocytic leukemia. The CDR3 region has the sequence CASSRDRSFYGQYF. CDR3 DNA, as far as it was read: TGTGCCAGCAGCCGGGACAGGTCTTTCTATGGT.